This T cell receptor (beta chain) was sequenced in a study of cytomegalovirus exposure and HLA in healthy donors. V was clipped by 1 base and J by 1 base, with 11 bases between them. Germline assignment: CDR1 SGHNT and CDR2 YYREEE (reference sequence). The CDR3 has 16 amino acids. 13 Jbeta primers and 60 Vbeta primers were used for the PCR. This table comes from immunoSEQ multiplex PCR, and its TCRdb copy is limited to in-frame clones, with some not included. The sample yields around 120,000 clones, roughly 69% seen once. Material for sequencing was PBMCs. The sequence derives from a woman aged 40 to 50 in good health and CMV-seropositive. This chain joins TRBV5-4 and TRBJ2-2; tentative D call: TRBD2 (6 bases). CDR3 amino acids: CASSLSAGGNTGELFF. In nucleotides, the CDR3 is TGTGCCAGCAGCTTGTCCGCCGGGGGGAACACCGGGGAGCTGTTTTTT. Based on the CDR3 plus reference TRBV5-4 and TRBJ2-2, the full variable domain is ETGVTQSPTHLIKTRGQQVTLRCSSQSGHNTVSWYQQALGQGPQFIFQYYREEENGRGNFPPRFSGLQFPNYSSELNVNALELDDSALYLCASSLSAGGNTGELFFGEGSRLTVL.